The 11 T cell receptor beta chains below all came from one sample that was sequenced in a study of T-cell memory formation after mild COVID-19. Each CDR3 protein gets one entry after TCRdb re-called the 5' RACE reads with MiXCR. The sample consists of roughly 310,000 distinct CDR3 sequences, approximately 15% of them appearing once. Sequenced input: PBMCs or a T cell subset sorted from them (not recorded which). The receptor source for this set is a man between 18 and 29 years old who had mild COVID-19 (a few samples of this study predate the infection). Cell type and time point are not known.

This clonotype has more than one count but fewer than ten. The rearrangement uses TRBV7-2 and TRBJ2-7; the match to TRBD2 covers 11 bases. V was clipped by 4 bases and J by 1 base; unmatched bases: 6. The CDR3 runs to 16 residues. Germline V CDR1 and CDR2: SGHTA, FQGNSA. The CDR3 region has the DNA TGTGCCAGCAGCTCGCGACTAGCGGGGCCATCCTACGAGCAGTACTTC. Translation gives CASSSRLAGPSYEQYF.

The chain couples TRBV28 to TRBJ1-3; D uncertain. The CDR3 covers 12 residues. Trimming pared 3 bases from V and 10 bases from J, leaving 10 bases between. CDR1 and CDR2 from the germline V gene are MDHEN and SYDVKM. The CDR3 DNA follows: TGTGCCAGCAGTTTTGGGTCCGGTACCATATATTTT. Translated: CASSFGSGTIYF.

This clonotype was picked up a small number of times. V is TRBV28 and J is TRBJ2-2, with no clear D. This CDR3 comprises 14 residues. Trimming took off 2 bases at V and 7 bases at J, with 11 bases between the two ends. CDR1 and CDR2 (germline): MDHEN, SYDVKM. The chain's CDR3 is CASSLLSKVGELFF. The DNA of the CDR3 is TGTGCCAGCAGTTTACTTAGCAAGGTCGGGGAGCTGTTTTTT.

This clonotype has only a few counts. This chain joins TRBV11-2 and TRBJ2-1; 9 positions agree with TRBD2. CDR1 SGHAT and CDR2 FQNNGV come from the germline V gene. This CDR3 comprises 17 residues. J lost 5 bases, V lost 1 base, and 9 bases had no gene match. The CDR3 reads CASSLAGEASGDNEQFF. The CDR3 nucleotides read TGTGCCAGCAGCTTAGCCGGGGAGGCTAGCGGGGACAATGAGCAGTTCTTC. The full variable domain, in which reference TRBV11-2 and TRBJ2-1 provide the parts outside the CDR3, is EAGVAQSPRYKIIEKRQSVAFWCNPISGHATLYWYQQILGQGPKLLIQFQNNGVVDDSQLPKDRFSAERLKGVDSTLKIQPAKLEDSAVYLCASSLAGEASGDNEQFFGPGTRLTVL.

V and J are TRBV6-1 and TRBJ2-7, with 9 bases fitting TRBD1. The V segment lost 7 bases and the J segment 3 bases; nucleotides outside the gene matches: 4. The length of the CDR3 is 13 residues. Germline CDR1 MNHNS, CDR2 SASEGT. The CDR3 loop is CASKRDRDYEQYV. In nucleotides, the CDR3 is TGTGCCAGCAAAAGGGACAGGGACTACGAGCAGTACGTC.

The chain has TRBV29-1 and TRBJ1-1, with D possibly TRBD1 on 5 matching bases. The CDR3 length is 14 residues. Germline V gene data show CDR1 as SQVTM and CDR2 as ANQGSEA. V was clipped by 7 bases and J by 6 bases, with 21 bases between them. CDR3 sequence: CSGTGSDLTAEAFF. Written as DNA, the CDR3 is TGCAGCGGCACAGGTTCCGATTTAACCGCTGAAGCTTTCTTT.

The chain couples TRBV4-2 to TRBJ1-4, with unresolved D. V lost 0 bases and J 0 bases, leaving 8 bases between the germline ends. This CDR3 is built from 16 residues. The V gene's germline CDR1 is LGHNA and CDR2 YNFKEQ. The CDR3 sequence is CASSQDFQATNEKLFF. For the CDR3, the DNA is TGTGCCAGCAGCCAAGATTTTCAAGCAACTAATGAAAAACTGTTTTTT.

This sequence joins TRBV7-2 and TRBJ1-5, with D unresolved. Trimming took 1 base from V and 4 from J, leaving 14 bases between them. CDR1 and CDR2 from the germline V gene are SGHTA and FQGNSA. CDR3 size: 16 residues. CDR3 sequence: CASSLGPREGNQPQHF. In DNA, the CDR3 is TGTGCCAGCAGCTTAGGACCACGGGAGGGAAATCAGCCCCAGCATTTT.

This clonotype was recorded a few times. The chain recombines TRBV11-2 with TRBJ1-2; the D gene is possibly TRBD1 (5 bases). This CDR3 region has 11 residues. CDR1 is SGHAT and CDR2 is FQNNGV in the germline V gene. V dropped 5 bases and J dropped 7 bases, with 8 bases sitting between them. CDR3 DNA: TGTGCCAGCAGCCGAGGGGCTGGCTACACCTTC. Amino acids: CASSRGAGYTF.

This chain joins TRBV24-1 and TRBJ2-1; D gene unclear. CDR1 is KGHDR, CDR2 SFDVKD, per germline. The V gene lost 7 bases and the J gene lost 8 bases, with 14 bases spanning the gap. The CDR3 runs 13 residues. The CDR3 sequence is CATRAAGSDEQFF. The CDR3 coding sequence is TGTGCCACCAGGGCGGCTGGATCCGATGAGCAGTTCTTC.

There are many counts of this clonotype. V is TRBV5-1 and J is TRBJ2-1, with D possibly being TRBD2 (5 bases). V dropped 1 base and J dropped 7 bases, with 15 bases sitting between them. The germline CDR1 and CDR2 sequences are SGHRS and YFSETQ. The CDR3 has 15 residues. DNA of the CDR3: TGCGCCAGCAGCTTGCTCCCGACCCGGAGGAATGAGCAGTTCTTC. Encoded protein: CASSLLPTRRNEQFF.